Here is one T cell receptor beta chain with its context. Its specificity is not known. In the PCR, 60 Vbeta and 13 Jbeta primers were used. Using immunoSEQ multiplex PCR, the repertoire was profiled, and TCRdb retains in-frame clones only, with some absent. Of 130,000 or so clones listed, 65% to 90% are singletons. While unrecorded immune exposures were likely, the donors were nominally healthy when sampled. This specimen belongs to a study of cytomegalovirus exposure and HLA in healthy donors. Study observations and caveats: In a later analysis, HLA-C alleles had the fewest associated TCRs, DRB1 alleles the most. For TCR beta chains, V- and J-gene trimming was later linked to a missense DCLRE1C variant.

V was clipped by 4 bases and J by 0 bases, with 7 bases between them. The germline CDR1 and CDR2 sequences are SGDLS and YYNGEE. CDR3 length: 14 residues. The rearrangement joins TRBV9 to TRBJ2-2; D call uncertain. Sequencing was performed on PBMCs. The receptor was derived from a woman under 30 in good health and CMV-seropositive. The CDR3 DNA is TGTGCCAGCAGCCAGTGGCCGAACACCGGGGAGCTGTTTTTT. Protein product: CASSQWPNTGELFF.